This T cell receptor beta chain stems from a study of T cell repertoires in cytomegalovirus infection. The overall study: Used in the study were CMV epitopes, some recently identified and HLA-C-restricted, others well-studied and HLA-B-restricted. Public signatures in TCR beta pointed to CMV infection and matching HLA type.

Study results and limitations: Dominating the ex vivo response were TCR beta clonotypes that were CMV-specific and HLA-C-restricted.

Remarks on this clonotype: Its specificity is unknown.

TCRdb independently ran MiXCR on the reads; one entry per CDR3 protein. Of 400,000 to 600,000 distinct CDR3 sequences in the sample, about 39% were seen once. The sample consisted of cultured PBMCs, taken from culture after CMV antigen stimulation. This clonotype originated in a human donor in good health (CMV status not recorded). Some clones in this sample may be carry-over from other donors' samples.

The CDR3 DNA reads TGTGCCAGCAGTTTCCGGGACAGGGGGAACTATGGCTACACCTTC. It yields the protein CASSFRDRGNYGYTF. V is TRBV28 and J is TRBJ1-2; 11 bases match TRBD1. With 3 bases clipped from V and 2 bases from J, the junction kept 2 bases outside the gene matches. Germline CDR1 and CDR2: MDHEN and SYDVKM. The CDR3 has 15 amino acids.